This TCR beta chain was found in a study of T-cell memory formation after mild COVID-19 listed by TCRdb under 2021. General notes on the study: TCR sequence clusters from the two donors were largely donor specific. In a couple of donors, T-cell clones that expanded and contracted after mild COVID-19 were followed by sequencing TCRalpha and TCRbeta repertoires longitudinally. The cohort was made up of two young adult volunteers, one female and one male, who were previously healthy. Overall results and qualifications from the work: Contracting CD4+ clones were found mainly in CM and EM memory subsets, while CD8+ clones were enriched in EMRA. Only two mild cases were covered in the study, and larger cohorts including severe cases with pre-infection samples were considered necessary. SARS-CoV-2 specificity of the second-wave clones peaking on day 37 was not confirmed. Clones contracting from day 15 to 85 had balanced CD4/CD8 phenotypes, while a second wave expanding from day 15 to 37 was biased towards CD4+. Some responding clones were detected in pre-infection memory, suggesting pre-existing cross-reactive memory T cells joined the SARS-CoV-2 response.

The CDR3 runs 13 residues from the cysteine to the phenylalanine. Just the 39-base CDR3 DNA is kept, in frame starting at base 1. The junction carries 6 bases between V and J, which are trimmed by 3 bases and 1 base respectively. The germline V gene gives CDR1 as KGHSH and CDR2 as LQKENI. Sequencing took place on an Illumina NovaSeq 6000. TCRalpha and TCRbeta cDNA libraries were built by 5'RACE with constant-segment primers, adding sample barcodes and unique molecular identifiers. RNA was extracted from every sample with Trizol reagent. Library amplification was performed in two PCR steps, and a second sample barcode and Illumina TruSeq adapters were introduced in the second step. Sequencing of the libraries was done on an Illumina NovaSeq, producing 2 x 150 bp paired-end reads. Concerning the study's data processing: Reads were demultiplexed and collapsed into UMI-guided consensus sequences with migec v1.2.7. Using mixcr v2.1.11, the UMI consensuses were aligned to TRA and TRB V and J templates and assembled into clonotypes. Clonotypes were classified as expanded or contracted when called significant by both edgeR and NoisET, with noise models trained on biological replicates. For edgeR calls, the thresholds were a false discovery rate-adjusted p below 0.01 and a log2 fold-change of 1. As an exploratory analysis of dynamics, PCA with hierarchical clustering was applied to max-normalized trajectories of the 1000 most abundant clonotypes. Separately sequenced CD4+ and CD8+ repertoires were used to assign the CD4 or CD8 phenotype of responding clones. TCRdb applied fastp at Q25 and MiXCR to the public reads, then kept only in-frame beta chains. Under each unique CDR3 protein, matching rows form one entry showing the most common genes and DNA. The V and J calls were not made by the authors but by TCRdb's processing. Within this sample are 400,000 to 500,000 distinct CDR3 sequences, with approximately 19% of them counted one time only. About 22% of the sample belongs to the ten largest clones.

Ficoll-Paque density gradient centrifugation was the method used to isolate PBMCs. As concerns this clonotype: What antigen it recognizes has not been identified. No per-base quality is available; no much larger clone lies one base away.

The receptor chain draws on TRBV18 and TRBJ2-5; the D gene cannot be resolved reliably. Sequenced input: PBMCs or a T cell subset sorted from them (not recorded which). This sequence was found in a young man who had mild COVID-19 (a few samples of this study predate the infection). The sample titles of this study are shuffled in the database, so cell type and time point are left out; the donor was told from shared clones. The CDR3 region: CASSPASQETQYF. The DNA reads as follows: TGTGCCAGCTCACCCGCCAGCCAAGAGACCCAGTACTTC.